The following is a T cell receptor (beta chain) sequence with its context. Its antigen is not identified. The CDR3 is 14 amino acids. CDR1 is MNHEY, CDR2 SMNVEV, per germline (reference sequence). Deletions cut 7 bases from V and 7 bases from J, with 14 bases between. This specimen comes from a study of T cell responses to AZD1222 COVID-19 vaccine. Study-wide findings and caveats: Females made up more of the donors, who were largely white British, and clonal diversity may have come out too low. A rise in Spike-specific TCR breadth and depth followed two AZD1222 doses. Close to half of spike-specific TCRs reportedly recognize unmutated variant regions. Only a handful of AZD1222 recipients tested seropositive at baseline.

Using immunoSEQ multiplex PCR, the repertoire was profiled, and TCRdb retains in-frame clones only, with some absent. The sample includes over 50,000 clones, 84% seen only once; the top ten take under 8%. The chain is built from TRBV27 and TRBJ1-6, with D uncertain. Sequencing was performed on peripheral blood, taken on day 0 of AZD1222 vaccination. This sequence was found in an adult in good health. CDR3 DNA: TGTGCCAGCACCCTAATAGCGGAAAATTCACCCCTCCACTTT. Translating it yields CASTLIAENSPLHF.